The 3 T cell receptor beta chains below were found in one sample sequenced in a study of CD8 T cells in Susac syndrome. Reverse transcription of roughly 0.5 to 1 ug RNA was carried out with random hexamers. TCRdb re-derived calls from the immunoSEQ multiplex PCR reads in MiXCR, one entry per CDR3 protein. The table has approximately 110,000 distinct CDR3 sequences, around 94% seen once. The sequenced material came from CD4+ T cells from PBMCs. The origin of the receptors is a human donor in good health.

V usage is TRBV19 and J usage is TRBJ2-5, with 14 bases matching TRBD2. The CDR3 loop spans 14 amino acids. The V gene end was trimmed by 6 bases and the J gene end by 9 bases; junction bases not matched to a gene: 6. Germline V CDR1 and CDR2: LNHDA, SQIVND (reference sequence). The CDR3 region has the DNA TGTGCCAGTAGGGGGACTAGCGGGAGAAAGTCCCAGTACTTC. It specifies CASRGTSGRKSQYF.

CDR3 amino acids: CASTEMELHTGELFF. The CDR3 bases are TGTGCCAGCACCGAAATGGAGCTTCACACCGGGGAGCTGTTTTTT. The gene calls are TRBV11-2 and TRBJ2-2; D unclear. The germline gives CDR1 SGHAT, CDR2 FQNNGV. This CDR3 comprises 15 residues. V lost 7 bases, J lost 3 bases, and 15 bases lay in between.

CDR3 DNA: TGTGCCAGCAGTGACGGGGCAGGGGAGGGCTATGGCTACACCTTC. It specifies CASSDGAGEGYGYTF. The rearrangement uses TRBV2 and TRBJ1-2, with D perhaps TRBD1 (6 bases). The germline CDR1 and CDR2 sequences are SNHLY and FYNNEI. CDR3 size: 15 residues. Trimming pared 3 bases from V and 4 bases from J, leaving 15 bases between.